The T cell receptor beta chain under discussion was sequenced for a study of T cell changes during pregnancy in multiple sclerosis. TCRdb's table, derived via immunoSEQ multiplex PCR, lists solely in-frame clones and lacks some. The sample records about 22,000 clones, approximately 92% being singletons. The input for sequencing was CD8+ T cells from peripheral blood mononuclear cells, taken in the third trimester of pregnancy. This clonotype was sampled from a female donor with multiple sclerosis, enrolled in a pregnancy study.

CDR3 DNA sequence: TGCGCCAGCAGCCGGACAGCGACCACTGAAGCTTTCTTT. As protein: CASSRTATTEAFF. V is TRBV4-1 and J is TRBJ1-1; D is perhaps TRBD1 (6 bases). The CDR3 contains 13 residues. V lost 4 bases and J lost 4, with 10 bases in between. Germline V gene sequence: CDR1 MGHRA, CDR2 YSYEKL.